A single sample is the source of the 8 T cell receptor beta chains below, sequenced in a study of blood T cell repertoires in COVID-19. Repertoires were generated with immunoSEQ multiplex PCR, while TCRdb's copy carries only in-frame clones and drops some. The table records about 240,000 clones, around 88% of them present only once. The specimen sequenced was PBMCs or T cells enriched from blood (not recorded which). These receptors were obtained from a man in his forties or fifties who had recovered from COVID-19.

V usage is TRBV18 and J usage is TRBJ2-3; D remains unclear. V gave up 3 bases and J gave up 3 bases, with 4 bases separating them. Germline V gene data show CDR1 as KGHSH and CDR2 as LQKENI. The CDR3 spans 12 residues. DNA for the CDR3: TGTGCCAGCTCACCCGGGACAGATACGCAGTATTTT. This codes for CASSPGTDTQYF.

The V gene is TRBV18, the J gene TRBJ1-4, with TRBD1 matching 8 bases. Germline assignment: CDR1 KGHSH and CDR2 LQKENI. This CDR3 has 14 residues. The V gene end was trimmed by 6 bases and the J gene end by 6 bases; junction bases not matched to a gene: 6. Written as DNA, the CDR3 is TGTGCCAGCTCCCAACAGGGGGGAGATGAAAAACTGTTTTTT. Encoded protein: CASSQQGGDEKLFF.

CDR3: CASSLVGTSSYNSPLHF. The CDR3 nucleotides are TGTGCCAGCAGCTTGGTGGGGACTAGCTCCTATAATTCACCCCTCCACTTT. The J gene is TRBJ1-6, the V gene TRBV5-8; a possible D gene is TRBD1 (5 bases). V lost 0 bases, J lost 0 bases, and 10 bases lay in between. From germline, CDR1 is SGHTS and CDR2 YDEGEE. The CDR3 is 17 amino acids.

The V call is TRBV19, the J call TRBJ2-7; TRBD1 matches at 8 bases. The CDR3 consists of 14 residues. Germline assignment: CDR1 LNHDA and CDR2 SQIVND (reference sequence). J lost 6 bases, V lost 5 bases, and 9 bases had no gene match. The CDR3 DNA follows: TGTGCCAGTAGTCCAGGGGGCTCGTATGGCGAGCAGTACTTC. It yields the protein CASSPGGSYGEQYF.

This chain links TRBV12-5 with TRBJ2-3, with 7 bases that match TRBD2. This CDR3 is built from 18 residues. Germline V gives CDR1 LGHNT, CDR2 FRNRAP. V lost 3 bases to trimming and J lost 4 bases; unmatched junction nucleotides: 16. The CDR3 DNA reads TGTGCTAGTGGTTTAGATGCTCAGGGAGGGATTTTTGCAGATACGCAGTATTTT. The encoded protein is CASGLDAQGGIFADTQYF. The whole variable domain, remainder taken from reference TRBV12-5 and TRBJ2-3, is DARVTQTPRHKVTEMGQEVTMRCQPILGHNTVFWYRQTMMQGLELLAYFRNRAPLDDSGMPKDRFSAEMPDATLATLKIQPSEPRDSAVYFCASGLDAQGGIFADTQYFGPGTRLTVL.

The chain has TRBV15 and TRBJ2-2, with D unclear. V shed 0 bases and J shed 0 bases, with 11 bases lying between them. Germline lookup yields CDR1 LNHNV and CDR2 YYDKDF (reference sequence). This CDR3 comprises 17 residues. The CDR3 nucleotides read TGTGCCACCAGCAGAGATTATGAGGTCGCGAACACCGGGGAGCTGTTTTTT. It encodes CATSRDYEVANTGELFF.

The chain carries TRBV28 and TRBJ2-7, with 8 bases matching TRBD2. This CDR3 is built from 15 residues. Germline V gene lookup returns CDR1 MDHEN and CDR2 SYDVKM. Trimming took 7 bases from V and 4 from J; bases not matched to a gene: 12. The CDR3 DNA is TGTGCCAGCACCAAACCTGGGACTAGTCTGTACGAGCAGTACTTC. Its translation: CASTKPGTSLYEQYF.

The chain joins TRBV19 to TRBJ1-2; no reliable D call. The CDR3 runs 16 residues. Germline CDR1 reads LNHDA; CDR2 reads SQIVND (reference sequence). Trimming stripped 5 bases from V and 0 bases from J, with 16 bases between. Here the CDR3 DNA reads TGTGCCAGTAGTTCACGAGGATCCCCATCTAACTATGGCTACACCTTC. Translating gives CASSSRGSPSNYGYTF.